The following is a T cell receptor (beta chain) sequence with its context. This clone's antigen is unknown. Within one base of it there is no much larger clone, and no base qualities were kept. These data belong to a study of post-analysis software for immune sequencing data (dated by TCRdb to between 2014 and 2017). About the study as a whole: Recorded disease courses included relapsing-remitting, secondary progressive and progressive-relapsing multiple sclerosis, with some patients lacking subtype annotation. The patient repertoires were compared against 11 previously published healthy control repertoires obtained from donors aged roughly 6 to 25 years. A subset of samples was prepared in parallel using single-end sample barcoding, then pooled and co-amplified after Illumina adapter ligation. Broad study findings and their caveats: Direct clustering with F measure revealed strong co-clustering of samples prepared in the same batch, which led to a batch-effect correction. Roughly 5 TRBV segments, including TRBV5-6, TRBV5-1 and TRBV20-1, were significantly more frequent in patients than controls. Compared with controls, multiple sclerosis patients had significantly lower normalized Chao1 diversity, a finding suggesting substantial peripheral T-cell clonal expansion. The multiple sclerosis patient group was slightly younger than the control group.

The method was PCR. These reads were obtained on an Illumina HiSeq 2500. To reduce PCR and sequencing biases, unique molecular identifiers were incorporated into the TCR beta cDNA libraries. Every 1 to 10 million input T cells yielded roughly 500,000 cDNA molecules, meaning each molecule approximated one T cell. The patient libraries were prepared and sequenced with the same protocol used for the earlier healthy control dataset. Samples belonging to the same batch were prepared together, multiplexed and sequenced on a shared HiSeq lane. The source study handled its data this way. Raw barcoded reads were processed with MIGEC, and single-read molecular identifier groups were discarded before consensus assembly and CDR3 extraction. VDJtools was used for post-analysis of the clonotype tables, and diversity was normalized by down-sampling every dataset to the size of the smallest sample. Repertoire overlap clustering matched CDR3 amino acid but not nucleotide sequences to correct batch-related cross-sample contamination. TCRdb reanalyzed the raw reads on its own, using fastp at Q25 for trimming and MiXCR for clone calling, and kept in-frame beta chains. CDR3 protein duplicates are merged, each entry listing the most common genes and DNA. TCRdb's processing, not the authors' own work, is the source of the V and J calls. The sample table shows approximately 570,000 distinct CDR3 sequences, and about 44% are seen once. Approximately 1.7% of the sample is taken by the ten largest.

CDR1 and CDR2 are read off the germline V gene as MNHEY and SVGAGI. The trim is 2 bases for V and 2 bases for J, with a gap of 12 bases between the germline ends. The CDR3 contains 15 residues, cysteine and phenylalanine counted. The CDR3 DNA has 45 bases and is translated from base 1. TCR beta repertoires were profiled from peripheral blood of roughly twelve young patients with multiple sclerosis to demonstrate the VDJtools post-analysis software. The multiple sclerosis patients were children and adolescents between roughly 6 and 17 years of age. The source material was blood. The chain is made from TRBV6-5 and TRBJ2-5; the D gene cannot be resolved beyond TRBD1 or TRBD2, each matching 5 bases. The receptor's source is a girl between 10 and 17 years old with multiple sclerosis. In nucleotide form, the sequence is TGTGCCAGCAGTTACACGGCTTGGGGGCAAGAGACCCAGTACTTC. Translated, it gives CASSYTAWGQETQYF.